The 8 T cell receptor beta chains below all came from one sample that was sequenced in a study of cytomegalovirus exposure and HLA in healthy donors. Researchers ran the PCR with 60 Vbeta and 13 Jbeta primers. Clones were sequenced by immunoSEQ multiplex PCR, and TCRdb holds only the in-frame ones, with some missing. The sample has 150,000 to 200,000 clones; 81% are singletons. Sequencing was carried out using PBMCs. The receptor source for this set is a woman in her late teens or twenties in good health and CMV-seropositive.

V is TRBV4-2 and J is TRBJ1-4; D call uncertain. The CDR3 extends over 12 amino acids. V shed 10 bases and J shed 5 bases, with 11 bases lying between them. Germline V CDR1 and CDR2: LGHNA, YNFKEQ. In nucleotides, the CDR3 is TGTGCCACCCAAACCCAGAATGAAAAACTGTTTTTT. Translating gives CATQTQNEKLFF.

This rearrangement joins TRBV5-1 to TRBJ2-6; 12 nucleotides agree with TRBD2. This CDR3 region has 18 residues. V lost 0 bases and J lost 2; bases outside the gene matches: 3. Germline V CDR1 and CDR2: SGHRS, YFSETQ. CDR3 nucleotide sequence: TGCGCCAGCAGCTTGGCCGGACTAGCGGGGCCTGGGGCCAACGTCCTGACTTTC. Translating gives CASSLAGLAGPGANVLTF.

V usage is TRBV5-1 and J usage is TRBJ2-7; 7 nucleotides line up with TRBD2. CDR1 and CDR2 (germline): SGHRS, YFSETQ. Trimming at V came to 4 bases and at J to 2 bases, leaving 3 bases not matched to a gene. The CDR3 runs 13 residues. As DNA, the CDR3 is TGCGCCAGCAGCGTTGGACTAGCCTACGAGCAGTACTTC. It codes for CASSVGLAYEQYF.

The V and J genes are TRBV4-1 and TRBJ1-4; D is undetermined. Between the trimmed V and J ends, which lost 1 base and 8 bases, there was a span of 11 bases. Per the germline V gene, CDR1 is MGHRA and CDR2 is YSYEKL. The CDR3 spans 14 residues. The CDR3 region is CASSQVGLEEKLFF. The DNA of the CDR3 is TGCGCCAGCAGCCAAGTGGGCCTCGAGGAAAAACTGTTTTTT.

The chain uses TRBV2 and TRBJ2-7; TRBD1 matches 9 bases. The CDR3 totals 15 residues. Per the germline V gene, CDR1 is SNHLY and CDR2 is FYNNEI. V shed 3 bases and J 2 bases; nucleotides not matched to a gene: 5. DNA for the CDR3: TGTGCCAGCAGTGACTTCGGACAGGGGACCTACGAGCAGTACTTC. Protein product: CASSDFGQGTYEQYF.

The CDR3 here is CAIGNRVNQPQHF. DNA of the CDR3: TGTGCCATAGGTAACCGGGTAAATCAGCCCCAGCATTTT. V usage is TRBV15 and J usage is TRBJ1-5; D remains ambiguous. In germline, CDR1 is LNHNV, CDR2 YYDKDF (reference sequence). The CDR3 totals 13 residues. V was clipped by 10 bases and J by 4 bases, with 14 bases between them.

This rearrangement joins TRBV7-3 to TRBJ2-3; 12 bases align to TRBD2. J lost 6 bases, V lost 6 bases, and 7 bases had no gene match. The CDR3 has 15 amino acids. Germline-derived CDR1 and CDR2 are SGHTA and FQGTGA. The CDR3 protein is CASSVLAGGRDTQYF. CDR3 nucleotides: TGTGCCAGCAGTGTACTAGCGGGGGGAAGGGATACGCAGTATTTT.

The chain is built from TRBV7-8 and TRBJ1-1, with no clear D. The CDR3 loop spans 13 amino acids. The V gene lost 1 base and the J gene lost 7 bases, with 10 bases spanning the gap. Per the germline V gene, CDR1 is SGHVS and CDR2 is FQNEAQ. CDR3 loop: CASSLGPEGEAFF. As DNA, the CDR3 is TGTGCCAGCAGCTTAGGTCCGGAGGGTGAAGCTTTCTTT.